What follows is one T cell receptor (beta chain) and its context. Antigen unknown. The data stem from a study of graft-versus-host responses after intestinal transplantation. Study-wide background: Each of the recipients got a multivisceral, liver-intestinal, or isolated intestinal transplant. All recipients got anti-thymocyte globulin induction, then tacrolimus and steroids for around three years. Study conclusions and caveats: Recipient-marrow GvH clones were detected, some having first appeared in ileum or blood. Early post-transplant HvG declines were associated with peak circulating GvH clone levels.

The germline V and J ends were trimmed by 7 bases and 3 bases, with 10 bases remaining between them. Germline V gene lookup returns CDR1 ENHRY and CDR2 SYGVKD. CDR3 length: 12 residues. The assay was immunoSEQ multiplex PCR, and TCRdb's table has in-frame clones only and misses some. The sample includes roughly 13,000 clones, around four fifths of them seen just once. V usage is TRBV10-3 and J usage is TRBJ2-7; weak D call: TRBD1 (5 bases). Specimen: PBMCs, collected after intestinal transplantation. The source of this sequence is a human patient who received an intestinal transplant, so some T cells may come from the graft donor. CDR3 residues: CAIMDTVYEQYF. The CDR3 DNA is TGTGCCATCATGGACACCGTCTACGAGCAGTACTTC.